The rows below give T cell receptor beta chains drawn from one sample of a study of blood T cell repertoires in COVID-19. Using immunoSEQ multiplex PCR, the repertoire was profiled, and TCRdb retains in-frame clones only, with some absent. The sample holds 150,000 to 200,000 clones; 80% to 85% are singletons and the top ten take under 3%. Sequences were obtained from peripheral blood. These receptors originate from a human donor with acute or convalescent COVID-19. The donor label of this sample is uncertain. Each CDR3 is given with its conserved first and last residue. Fields, in order: D gene, V gene, clone size, J gene, CDR3 protein, CDR3 DNA. A D gene is named only where the DNA matches it firmly. Clone sizes are given selectively: once, few, many, or a class where the clone is expanded.

>-|TRBV3-1/TRBV3-2|-|TRBJ1-3
CASSQDFLSGNTIYF
TGTGCCAGCAGCCAAGATTTTCTATCTGGAAACACCATATATTTT
>-|TRBV2|-|TRBJ2-4
CASSKGGVANIQYF
TGTGCCAGCAGCAAAGGGGGAGTGGCGAACATTCAGTACTTC
>-|TRBV2|-|TRBJ1-1
CASSERNRVRSTEAFF
TGTGCCAGCAGTGAACGGAACAGGGTGAGGAGCACTGAAGCTTTCTTT
>TRBD1|TRBV10-3|-|TRBJ2-1
CAISEGDRFSYNEQFF
TGTGCCATCAGTGAAGGGGACAGGTTCTCCTACAATGAGCAGTTCTTC
>-|TRBV18|-|TRBJ2-3
CASSPIHLAAKSTDTQYF
TGTGCCAGCTCACCGATTCACTTAGCGGCTAAGAGCACAGATACGCAGTATTTT
>-|TRBV19|-|TRBJ2-7
CASSRGDRSYEQYF
TGTGCCAGTAGTAGGGGAGACAGGTCCTACGAGCAGTACTTC
>-|TRBV28|-|TRBJ2-7
CASSPPGNSEQYF
TGTGCCAGCAGTCCTCCCGGAAACAGCGAGCAGTACTTC
>-|TRBV7-2|-|TRBJ1-1
CASSFWTVYRDTEAFF
TGTGCCAGCAGCTTTTGGACAGTTTACAGAGACACTGAAGCTTTCTTT
>-|TRBV19|-|TRBJ2-2
CASTAAAGTSGELFF
TGTGCCAGTACCGCCGCGGCCGGAACAAGCGGGGAGCTGTTTTTT
>-|TRBV5-1|-|TRBJ2-1
CASVGTGYNEQFF
TGCGCCAGCGTCGGGACTGGATACAATGAGCAGTTCTTC
>-|TRBV9|-|TRBJ1-1
CASSLSGRGNTEAFF
TGTGCCAGCAGCCTGAGTGGCAGGGGAAACACTGAAGCTTTCTTT
>-|TRBV7-2|-|TRBJ2-1
CASSLGGSYNEQFF
TGTGCCAGCAGCCTAGGCGGATCCTACAATGAGCAGTTCTTC
>TRBD1|TRBV2|-|TRBJ1-4
CASSNPGGTEKLFF
TGTGCCAGCAGTAATCCAGGGGGGACTGAAAAACTGTTTTTT
>TRBD1|TRBV6-5|-|TRBJ1-5
CASSFDREEQPQHF
TGTGCCAGCAGTTTCGACAGGGAGGAACAGCCCCAGCATTTT
>-|TRBV9|-|TRBJ1-1
CASSKWGDHTEAFF
TGTGCCAGCAGCAAGTGGGGGGACCACACTGAAGCTTTCTTT
>-|TRBV5-1|-|TRBJ1-1
CASSLSALKNTEAFF
TGCGCCAGCAGCTTGAGCGCACTAAAGAACACTGAAGCTTTCTTT
>-|TRBV7-8|-|TRBJ2-7
CASSSRTAYEQYF
TGTGCCAGCAGCTCCCGGACAGCCTACGAGCAGTACTTC
>TRBD1|TRBV6-5|-|TRBJ2-5
CASSPWTGGETQYF
TGTGCCAGCAGCCCCTGGACAGGGGGGGAGACCCAGTACTTC
>TRBD1|TRBV29-1|-|TRBJ2-3
CSAGTGDDTQYF
TGCAGCGCAGGGACAGGGGACGATACGCAGTATTTT
>-|TRBV20-1|-|TRBJ1-2
CRDGDYGYTF
TGCAGAGACGGGGACTATGGCTACACCTTC
>TRBD2|TRBV7-9|-|TRBJ2-3
CASSLTSGTDTQYF
TGTGCCAGCAGCTTGACTAGCGGCACAGATACGCAGTATTTT
>TRBD1|TRBV19|-|TRBJ1-2
CASNPGQGGYGYTF
TGTGCCAGTAACCCCGGACAGGGGGGCTATGGCTACACCTTC
>-|TRBV7-9|-|TRBJ1-5
CASSLAPGAQPQHF
TGTGCCAGCAGCTTGGCGCCAGGGGCTCAGCCCCAGCATTTT
>-|TRBV18|once|TRBJ2-4
CASSPGGGIPKNIQYF
TGTGCCAGCTCACCAGGCGGGGGCATACCCAAAAACATTCAGTACTTC
>-|TRBV5-1|-|TRBJ2-3
CASSLGGGGGADTQYF
TGCGCCAGCAGCTTGGGCGGGGGCGGTGGTGCAGATACGCAGTATTTT
>TRBD1|TRBV6-5|few|TRBJ2-1
CASRLTGVSYNEQFF
TGTGCCAGCAGGTTAACAGGGGTTTCCTACAATGAGCAGTTCTTC
>TRBD2|TRBV7-3|-|TRBJ2-7
CASSPGTSFDEQYF
TGTGCCAGCAGCCCCGGGACTAGCTTCGACGAGCAGTACTTC
>TRBD2|TRBV9|-|TRBJ2-2
CASSVLAGVPGELFF
TGTGCCAGCAGCGTCTTAGCGGGAGTGCCCGGGGAGCTGTTTTTT